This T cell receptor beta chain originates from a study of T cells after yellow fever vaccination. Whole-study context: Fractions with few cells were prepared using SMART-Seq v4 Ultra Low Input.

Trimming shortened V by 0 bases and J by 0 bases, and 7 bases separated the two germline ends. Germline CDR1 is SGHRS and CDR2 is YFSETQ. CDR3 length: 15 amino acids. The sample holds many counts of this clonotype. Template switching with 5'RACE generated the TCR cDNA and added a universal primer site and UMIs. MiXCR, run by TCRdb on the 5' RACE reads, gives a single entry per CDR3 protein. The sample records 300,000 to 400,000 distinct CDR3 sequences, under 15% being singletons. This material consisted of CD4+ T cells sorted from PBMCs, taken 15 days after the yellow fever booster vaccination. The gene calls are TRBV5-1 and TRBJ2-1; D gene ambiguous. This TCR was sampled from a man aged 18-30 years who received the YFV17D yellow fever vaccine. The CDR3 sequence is CASSLGTSSYNEQFF. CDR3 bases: TGCGCCAGCAGCTTGGGGACGAGCTCCTACAATGAGCAGTTCTTC.